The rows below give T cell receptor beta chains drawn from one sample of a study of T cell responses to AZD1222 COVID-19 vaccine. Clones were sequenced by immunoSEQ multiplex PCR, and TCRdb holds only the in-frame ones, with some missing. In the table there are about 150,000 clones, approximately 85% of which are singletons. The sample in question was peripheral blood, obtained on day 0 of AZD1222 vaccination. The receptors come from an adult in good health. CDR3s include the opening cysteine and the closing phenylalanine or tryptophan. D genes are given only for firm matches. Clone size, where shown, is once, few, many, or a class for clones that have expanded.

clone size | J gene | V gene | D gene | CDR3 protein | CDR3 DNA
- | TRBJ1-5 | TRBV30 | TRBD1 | CAWSGQGGNQPQHF | TGTGCCTGGAGTGGACAGGGAGGGAATCAGCCCCAGCATTTT
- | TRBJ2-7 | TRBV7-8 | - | CASSPGVVLYEQYF | TGTGCCAGCAGCCCAGGGGTGGTCCTCTACGAGCAGTACTTC
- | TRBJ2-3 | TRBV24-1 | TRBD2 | CATMGLAVGGTDTQYF | TGTGCCACCATGGGACTAGCGGTTGGGGGCACAGATACGCAGTATTTT
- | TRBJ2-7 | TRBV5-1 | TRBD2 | CASSFGTSGLYEQYF | TGCGCCAGCAGCTTTGGGACTAGCGGATTGTACGAGCAGTACTTC
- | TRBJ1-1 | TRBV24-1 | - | CATPSLTVEAFF | TGTGCCACCCCTTCCCTGACAGTAGAGGCTTTCTTT
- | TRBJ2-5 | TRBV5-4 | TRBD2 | CASSSYSSGSRETQYF | TGTGCCAGCAGCTCCTACTCTAGCGGGAGCCGGGAGACCCAGTACTTC
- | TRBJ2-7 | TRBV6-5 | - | CASSYGGVGEQYF | TGTGCCAGCAGTTACGGTGGGGTGGGCGAGCAGTACTTC
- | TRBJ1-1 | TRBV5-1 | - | CASSLASSAITEAFF | TGCGCCAGCAGCTTGGCCAGCTCGGCTATCACTGAAGCTTTCTTT
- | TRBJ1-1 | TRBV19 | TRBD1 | CATRDPTGYHPSMTFF | TGTGCCACCCGGGACCCGACAGGGTATCATCCATCTATGACTTTCTTT
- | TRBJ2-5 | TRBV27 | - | CASSFRVQETQYF | TGTGCCAGCAGTTTCCGGGTTCAAGAGACCCAGTACTTC
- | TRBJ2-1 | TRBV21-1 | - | CASSFRDFPFSYNEQFF | TGTGCCAGCAGCTTCCGGGACTTCCCCTTTTCCTACAATGAGCAGTTCTTC
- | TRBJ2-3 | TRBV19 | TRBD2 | CASSEASGRDTQYF | TGTGCCAGTAGTGAGGCTAGCGGGAGAGATACGCAGTATTTT
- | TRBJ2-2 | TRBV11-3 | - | CASSQQGNTGELFF | TGTGCCAGCAGCCAACAGGGGAACACCGGGGAGCTGTTTTTT
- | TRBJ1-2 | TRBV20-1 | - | CSARAHYGYTF | TGCAGTGCTAGGGCGCATTATGGCTACACCTTC
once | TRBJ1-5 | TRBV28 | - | CASGPVDNSNQPQHF | TGTGCCAGCGGTCCAGTGGATAATAGCAATCAGCCCCAGCATTTT
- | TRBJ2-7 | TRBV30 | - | CAWTTTDSYEQYF | TGTGCCTGGACTACGACTGACTCCTACGAGCAGTACTTC
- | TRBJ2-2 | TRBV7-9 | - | CASSSRQYTGELFF | TGTGCCAGCAGCAGCCGACAGTACACCGGGGAGCTGTTTTTT
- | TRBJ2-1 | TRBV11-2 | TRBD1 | CAHGTDYNEQFF | TGTGCCCACGGGACAGACTACAATGAGCAGTTCTTC
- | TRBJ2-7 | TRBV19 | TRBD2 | CASSISGGERYEQYF | TGTGCCAGTAGTATCTCCGGGGGGGAGAGGTACGAGCAGTACTTC
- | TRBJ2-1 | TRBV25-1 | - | CASSESQYNEQFF | TGTGCCAGCAGTGAATCCCAGTACAATGAGCAGTTCTTC
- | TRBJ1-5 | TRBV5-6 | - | CASSRRTAENQPQHF | TGTGCCAGCAGCCGACGGACAGCGGAGAATCAGCCCCAGCATTTT
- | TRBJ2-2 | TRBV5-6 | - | CASSLSPVTGGELFF | TGTGCCAGCAGCTTGAGTCCGGTCACAGGGGGGGAGCTGTTTTTT